The source of this T cell receptor beta chain is a study of T cells in localized non-small cell lung cancer (TCRdb year 2020). With respect to the entire study: Comparing tumors with uninvolved tumor-adjacent lungs, the study looked at the T cell repertoires of 236 patients with early-stage NSCLC. The cohort comprised 236 treatment-naïve NSCLC patients with resected, localized lung tumors. The mean age of the NSCLC patients was about 64 years, with 130 or so men and over 100 women. What the study reported, not specific to this receptor: Because of the exploratory design, TCR variables were selected using unadjusted p-values without false-discovery rate correction. Of the top 100 tumor clones, a median of 57 were detected in paired uninvolved adjacent lung; around 27 were also among that lung's top 100. Because multi-region tumor sequencing was not done, intratumor heterogeneity could not be ruled out. Higher blood T cell density associated with longer overall survival, while higher adjacent-lung clonality associated with shorter survival. The highest T cell clonality was observed in uninvolved tumor-adjacent lung, where clonality exceeded that of tumor, suggesting that antigenic responses were more focused in uninvolved tumor-adjacent lung.

The immunoSEQ Assay was used to sequence TCR beta CDR3 regions from DNA. In the paper's pipeline: T cell density was computed as TCR beta template counts normalized to usable DNA estimated by amplifying housekeeping genes. Using the preseqR package, richness was estimated by extrapolating to 120,000 templates for tissue samples and 400,000 templates for PBMC samples. Clonality was taken to be one minus Pielou's evenness. Tissue-enriched TCRs were identified by differential abundance testing using productive amino-acid clonotypes, minimum total count 5 and alpha 0.1. Repertoire overlap between compartments was quantified with the Jaccard Index and Morisita Overlap Index. GLIPH grouped TCR beta CDR3s together with public tetramer-defined viral CDR3s, and a viral motif had to include at least three viral sequences and show V-gene enrichment. The table was pulled from immuneACCESS by TCRdb, which kept in-frame rearrangements only. Such tables lose some clones; where checked, under half of the loss comes from unresolved V genes, and the rest has no known cause. V, J and clone size reflect that table, while D and trimming were determined from the DNA. The sample yields tens of thousands of clones; 70% to 90% were counted once. The top ten constitute 25% to 35% of the sample.

V is clipped by 8 bases and J by 4 bases, and the sequence between their germline boundaries is 15 bases long. Measured from the cysteine to the phenylalanine, the CDR3 is 14 residues long. CDR3 DNA is the only sequence kept; it has 42 bases, read in frame from the first base. In the germline V gene, CDR1 corresponds to SNHLY and CDR2 to FYNNEI. Regarding this clone: There is no known antigen for this receptor. The input lacks base qualities; no much larger clone sits a single base away.

At diagnosis, tumor, uninvolved tumor-adjacent lung and peripheral blood were collected and then preserved as a mix of FFPE and fresh-frozen material. Blood samples were analyzed as peripheral blood mononuclear cells for TCR repertoire profiling. The sequence was obtained from a male donor at least 60 years old with stage II lung adenocarcinoma. The sequence links TRBV2 to TRBJ1-5, with TRBD1 tentatively as D gene (6 bases match). Source: peripheral blood mononuclear cells, taken before any cancer treatment. CDR3 sequence: CASRRTAKNQPQHF. The DNA sequence is as follows: TGTGCCAGCCGAAGGACAGCCAAGAATCAGCCCCAGCATTTT. When the CDR3 is completed using the reference TRBV2 and TRBJ1-5 genes on either side, the full variable domain is EPEVTQTPSHQVTQMGQEVILRCVPISNHLYFYWYRQILGQKVEFLVSFYNNEISEKSEIFDDQFSVERPDGSNFTLKIRSTKLEDSAMYFCASRRTAKNQPQHFGDGTRLSIL.